These T cell receptor beta chains were read from a single sample in a study of blood T cells in healthy people across ages. TCRdb called the 5' RACE reads again in MiXCR, with one record for every CDR3 protein. This sample has 700,000 to 900,000 distinct CDR3 sequences, with about 55% found just once. Material: blood. These receptors all stem from an elderly man in good health. Each CDR3 is given with its conserved first and last residue. D genes are given only for firm matches. Clone size, where shown, is once, few, many, or a class for clones that have expanded.

TRBJ1-1,TRBV7-2,-,-,CASSPVAMNTEAFF,TGTGCCAGCAGCCCTGTAGCGATGAACACTGAAGCTTTCTTT
TRBJ2-7,TRBV3-1,-,-,CASSPAARSSYEQYF,TGTGCCAGCAGCCCTGCCGCGCGGAGCTCCTACGAGCAGTACTTC
TRBJ2-5,TRBV11-2,-,-,CASSLGQSQTQYF,TGTGCCAGCAGCTTAGGGCAGTCCCAGACCCAGTACTTC
TRBJ2-3,TRBV10-3,-,TRBD1,CAISEDRGGTDTQYF,TGTGCCATCAGTGAGGACAGGGGAGGCACAGATACGCAGTATTTT
TRBJ2-7,TRBV28,many,-,CASGTVYEQYF,TGTGCCAGCGGGACGGTCTACGAGCAGTACTTC
TRBJ2-3,TRBV21-1,-,-,CASSKRGGTQYF,TGTGCCAGCAGCAAAAGAGGAGGGACGCAGTATTTT
TRBJ2-1,TRBV7-2,-,TRBD2,CASSLATLAGGLGNEQFF,TGTGCCAGCAGCTTAGCCACACTAGCGGGAGGACTGGGAAATGAGCAGTTCTTC
TRBJ2-1,TRBV12-3/TRBV12-4,-,-,CASMGRIKNEQFF,TGTGCCAGCATGGGGAGAATAAAAAATGAGCAGTTCTTC
TRBJ2-3,TRBV29-1,once,-,CSAASSTDTQYF,TGCAGCGCCGCGTCTAGCACAGATACGCAGTATTTT
TRBJ2-4,TRBV20-1,few,-,CSARDEGAGLAKNIQYF,TGCAGTGCTAGAGATGAGGGGGCGGGATTAGCCAAAAACATTCAGTACTTC
TRBJ2-7,TRBV2,-,TRBD1,CATADRVWNEQYF,TGTGCCACCGCGGACAGGGTATGGAACGAGCAGTACTTC
TRBJ1-2,TRBV20-1,few,-,CSALGMGAHGYTF,TGCAGTGCCCTAGGGATGGGGGCCCATGGCTACACCTTC
TRBJ2-7,TRBV10-3,few,TRBD2,CAISESGLADYEQYF,TGTGCCATCAGTGAGTCGGGGCTAGCGGACTACGAGCAGTACTTC
TRBJ2-5,TRBV10-3,-,TRBD1,CAISRDRRQETQYF,TGTGCCATCAGCCGGGACAGGAGACAAGAGACCCAGTACTTC
TRBJ2-1,TRBV9,-,TRBD1,CASSVVTGGSGEQFF,TGTGCCAGCAGCGTAGTCACAGGGGGTTCGGGTGAGCAGTTCTTC
TRBJ2-2,TRBV5-1,-,-,CASSSGGDSGELFF,TGCGCCAGCAGCTCTGGGGGAGACAGCGGGGAGCTGTTTTTT
TRBJ2-7,TRBV28,-,TRBD2,CASLNGLAGGSRYEQYF,TGTGCCAGCCTGAATGGGCTAGCGGGAGGGTCGAGATACGAGCAGTACTTC
TRBJ2-7,TRBV12-3/TRBV12-4,-,TRBD2,CASSKTSGRGVYEQYF,TGTGCCAGCAGTAAGACTAGCGGGAGGGGCGTCTACGAGCAGTACTTC
TRBJ1-5,TRBV6-5,-,-,CASSSPQGGQPQHF,TGTGCCAGCAGTTCACCACAGGGCGGTCAGCCCCAGCATTTT
TRBJ2-7,TRBV12-3/TRBV12-4,-,TRBD1,CASTRTGTGVFEQYF,TGTGCCAGCACCCGAACGGGGACAGGGGTTTTCGAGCAGTACTTC
TRBJ2-3,TRBV3-1,few,TRBD2,CASSQGRGGYAYF,TGTGCCAGCAGCCAAGGTCGGGGGGGATACGCGTATTTT
TRBJ1-4,TRBV28,-,-,CASSVTGHVLEKLFF,TGTGCCAGCAGTGTAACAGGGCACGTGCTTGAAAAACTGTTTTTT
TRBJ2-5,TRBV3-1,-,-,CASSQGCRQYF,TGTGCCAGCAGCCAAGGGTGCCGGCAGTACTTC
TRBJ2-7,TRBV16,-,-,CASSPYREYEQYF,TGTGCCAGCAGCCCCTACCGGGAATACGAGCAGTACTTC
TRBJ2-5,TRBV29-1,-,TRBD2,CSVGTSGSKAMGQYF,TGCAGCGTTGGTACTAGCGGGAGCAAGGCGATGGGGCAGTACTTC
TRBJ2-3,TRBV7-2,few,TRBD2,CASREGLGTDTQYF,TGTGCCAGCCGGGAGGGGCTGGGCACAGATACGCAGTATTTT
TRBJ2-3,TRBV7-2,many,TRBD1,CASSSQNRTGWHRYAYF,TGTGCCAGCAGCTCCCAAAACAGGACAGGGTGGCACAGATACGCGTATTTT
TRBJ2-1,TRBV6-6,few,-,CASRPVGSSYNEQFF,TGTGCCAGCAGGCCTGTGGGGAGCTCCTACAATGAGCAGTTCTTC
TRBJ2-1,TRBV7-2,-,-,CASSGSNNEQFF,TGTGCCAGCAGCGGGAGTAACAATGAGCAGTTCTTC
TRBJ2-1,TRBV3-1,-,TRBD1,CASSQVETGLNEQFF,TGTGCCAGCAGCCAAGTAGAGACAGGGTTGAATGAGCAGTTCTTC
TRBJ2-5,TRBV27,-,-,CASSQRRGETQYF,TGTGCCAGCAGTCAGAGGAGGGGAGAGACCCAGTACTTC
TRBJ2-3,TRBV6-1,-,-,CASNPPGSADTQYF,TGTGCCAGCAATCCTCCCGGGAGCGCAGATACGCAGTATTTT
TRBJ2-1,TRBV20-1,-,-,CSARDLRAAGSYNEQFF,TGCAGTGCTAGAGATTTGAGAGCCGCCGGCTCCTACAATGAGCAGTTCTTC
TRBJ2-2,TRBV9,-,TRBD2,CASSPPGLGGTGELFF,TGTGCCAGCAGCCCACCGGGACTAGGCGGCACCGGGGAGCTGTTTTTT
TRBJ2-7,TRBV2,-,-,CASTQGLGIHEQYF,TGTGCCAGCACCCAGGGACTGGGGATCCACGAGCAGTACTTC
TRBJ1-2,TRBV18,-,-,CASSPGRGTLNYGYTF,TGTGCCAGCTCACCAGGCAGGGGCACTCTTAACTATGGCTACACCTTC
TRBJ2-3,TRBV13,few,-,CASSGDSSFTDTQYF,TGTGCCAGCAGCGGGGACTCCTCGTTCACAGATACGCAGTATTTT
TRBJ2-5,TRBV6-5,-,TRBD2,CASSPAGGVQETQYF,TGTGCCAGCAGTCCCGCCGGGGGGGTCCAAGAGACCCAGTACTTC
TRBJ1-4,TRBV28,-,TRBD1,CASREDRGPANEKLFF,TGTGCCAGCAGGGAGGACAGGGGGCCGGCTAATGAAAAACTGTTTTTT
TRBJ2-1,TRBV24-1,-,TRBD1,CATSDRTGVNFNEQFF,TGTGCCACCAGTGACCGGACAGGGGTGAATTTCAATGAGCAGTTCTTC
TRBJ2-3,TRBV7-3,-,-,CASSLTAATDTQYF,TGTGCCAGCAGCTTAACGGCGGCCACAGATACGCAGTATTTT
TRBJ2-7,TRBV7-2,-,-,CASSLAWSSYNEQYF,TGTGCCAGCAGCTTAGCCTGGAGCTCCTACAATGAGCAGTACTTC
TRBJ2-1,TRBV10-3,-,TRBD2,CAISESGTSVYNEQFF,TGTGCCATCAGTGAGTCTGGGACTAGCGTCTACAATGAGCAGTTCTTC
TRBJ2-7,TRBV4-1,-,-,CASSQDTDRSSYEQYF,TGCGCCAGCAGCCAAGACACGGACCGCAGCTCCTACGAGCAGTACTTC
TRBJ2-2,TRBV11-2,-,-,CASSPLRGGPGELFF,TGTGCCAGCAGCCCCCTCCGTGGTGGCCCCGGGGAGCTGTTTTTT
TRBJ2-1,TRBV21-1,-,-,CASGLRAGVGNEQFF,TGTGCCAGCGGGTTACGAGCGGGAGTAGGCAATGAGCAGTTCTTC
TRBJ2-3,TRBV4-1,few,TRBD1,CASTVWTGTGQRYAYF,TGCGCCAGCACCGTGTGGACCGGGACAGGGCAACGATACGCGTATTTT
TRBJ2-5,TRBV24-1,few,-,CATSDTGSKYQETQYF,TGTGCCACCAGTGATACAGGGTCCAAGTACCAAGAGACCCAGTACTTC
TRBJ2-3,TRBV24-1,-,-,CATSDSPLSGRNPDTQYF,TGTGCCACCAGTGATTCCCCCCTTAGTGGGAGAAACCCAGATACGCAGTATTTT
TRBJ1-1,TRBV6-2/TRBV6-3,-,TRBD1,CASSYVRGTGRNTEAFF,TGTGCCAGCAGTTACGTTAGGGGGACAGGGAGGAACACTGAAGCTTTCTTT
TRBJ1-1,TRBV10-3,-,-,CAISESNGGNTEAFF,TGTGCCATCAGTGAGTCGAACGGAGGTAACACTGAAGCTTTCTTT
TRBJ2-7,TRBV27,few,-,CASSLSNRDSLYEQYF,TGTGCCAGCAGTTTGTCCAATAGGGACTCCCTCTACGAGCAGTACTTC
TRBJ1-2,TRBV29-1,-,-,CSAFDGAGYTF,TGCAGCGCATTCGACGGCGCTGGCTACACCTTC
TRBJ2-1,TRBV10-3,few,TRBD2,CAISDSGQRSDEQFF,TGTGCCATCAGTGATAGCGGGCAAAGGAGCGATGAGCAGTTCTTC